The 26 T cell receptor beta chains in this list originate from one sample, sequenced in a study of neurological immune-mediated disorders. TCRdb redid the calling of the 5' RACE reads with MiXCR, one entry per CDR3 protein. Among roughly 60,000 distinct CDR3 sequences listed, less than 6% were seen once. The material sequenced was PBMCs. These receptors all stem from a woman in her fifties or sixties with multiple sclerosis.

J is TRBJ1-1 and V is TRBV7-9; tentatively, D is TRBD1 (5 bases). V was pared by 0 bases and J by 4 bases, with 12 bases between. The CDR3 is 15 residues long. Germline CDR1 and CDR2: SEHNR and FQNEAQ (reference sequence). CDR3: CASSLAEGRGTEAFF. In DNA form, the CDR3 reads TGTGCCAGCAGCTTAGCGGAGGGGAGGGGCACTGAAGCTTTCTTT.

V and J are TRBV28 and TRBJ1-1; TRBD1 agrees at 10 bases. The CDR3 has 16 amino acids. Unmatched junction bases numbered 8, after V lost 4 bases and J lost 3 bases. CDR1 and CDR2 from the germline V gene are MDHEN and SYDVKM. The CDR3 is CASSSLDRGNDTEAFF. The CDR3, as DNA: TGTGCCAGCAGTTCCTTGGACAGGGGGAATGACACTGAAGCTTTCTTT.

This clonotype occurred many times. This sequence joins TRBV5-1 and TRBJ2-2, with 10 nucleotides matching TRBD1. The V gene's germline CDR1 is SGHRS and CDR2 YFSETQ. V dropped 5 bases and J dropped 5; count of bases not matched to a gene: 3. This CDR3 contains 14 residues. CDR3 amino acids: CASSTGQGTGELFF. CDR3 in DNA: TGCGCCAGCAGTACGGGACAGGGGACCGGGGAGCTGTTTTTT.

Ten or more counts support this clonotype. This chain links TRBV4-3 with TRBJ2-7; D may be TRBD1 (6 bases). Per germline, CDR1 LGHNA and CDR2 YSLEER. V was cut by 0 bases and J by 4 bases, with 13 bases left in between. The CDR3 totals 15 residues. The CDR3 is CASSQEWGRDYEQYV. The DNA for the CDR3 is TGCGCCAGCAGCCAAGAATGGGGGCGCGATTACGAGCAGTACGTC.

This clonotype was counted between two and nine times. V usage is TRBV4-2 and J usage is TRBJ2-4; D gene unclear. The CDR3 totals 15 residues. The V end was cut by 1 base, the J end by 5 bases, with 12 bases between. Germline CDR1 reads LGHNA; CDR2 reads YNFKEQ. CDR3 in amino acids: CASSQGPRDQNIQYF. The CDR3 nucleotides read TGTGCCAGCAGCCAAGGTCCCAGAGATCAAAACATTCAGTACTTC.

This clonotype was found many times. This chain connects TRBV7-2 to TRBJ2-7; D is undetermined. CDR1 SGHTA and CDR2 FQGNSA come from the germline V gene. Trimming pared 1 base from V and 7 bases from J, leaving 8 bases between. This CDR3 contains 12 residues. Written as DNA, the CDR3 is TGTGCCAGCAGCTTAGTGGGCGTAGAGCAGTACTTC. Protein product: CASSLVGVEQYF. Full variable domain (remainder filled in from reference TRBV7-2 and TRBJ2-7): GAGVSQSPSNKVTEKGKDVELRCDPISGHTALYWYRQSLGQGLEFLIYFQGNSAPDKSGLPSDRFSAERTGGSVSTLTIQRTQQEDSAVYLCASSLVGVEQYFGPGTRLTVT.

This clonotype showed up just a few times. The V and J genes are TRBV28 and TRBJ2-7; 10 nucleotides align to TRBD1. CDR1 is MDHEN, CDR2 SYDVKM, per germline. V lost 4 bases, J lost 2 bases, and 2 bases stayed unmatched. This CDR3 is built from 14 residues. This chain's CDR3 is CASSWGTGAYEQYF. DNA for the CDR3: TGTGCCAGCAGTTGGGGGACAGGGGCCTACGAGCAGTACTTC.

In its sample, this clonotype was seen many times. The junction and the germline gene differ at one end; a read error may be behind it. This chain uses TRBV7-3 with TRBJ1-6; 8 nucleotides align to TRBD1. This CDR3 is 13 amino acids long. Per the germline V gene, CDR1 is SGHTA and CDR2 is FQGTGA. The DNA for the CDR3 is TGTGCCAGCAGACAGGGGGTAAATTCACCCCTCAACTTT. Translated, it gives CASRQGVNSPLNF.

This clonotype was counted at least ten times. The chain has TRBV20-1 and TRBJ2-5; D may be TRBD2 (5 bases). CDR1 and CDR2 from the germline V gene are DFQATT and SNEGSKA (reference sequence). This CDR3 has 15 amino acids. Trimming cost V 6 bases and J 2 bases, with 19 bases left between them. The CDR3 coding sequence is TGCAGTGCGAGCCCTCCCGGGAATTTACAAGAGACCCAGTACTTC. This sequence encodes CSASPPGNLQETQYF.

In its sample, this clonotype was seen a few times. The chain links TRBV7-9 to TRBJ1-5; D unclear. From germline, CDR1 is SEHNR and CDR2 FQNEAQ (reference sequence). The V end lost 3 bases, the J end lost 3 bases, and 3 bases lay between the germline ends. This CDR3 has 12 amino acids. In DNA, the CDR3 is TGTGCCAGCAGCTTTTACAATCAGCCCCAGCATTTT. It specifies CASSFYNQPQHF.

This clonotype was counted only a few times. A much larger clone lies one base from this, so it may be a read error. The chain links TRBV5-1 to TRBJ2-5, with unresolved D. The CDR3 is 11 amino acids. Germline V gene lookup returns CDR1 SGHRS and CDR2 YFSETQ. The CDR3 DNA sequence: TGCGCCAGCAGATTGGAAGAGACCCAGTACTTC. This encodes CASRLEETQYF.

This clonotype was observed many times. The V gene is TRBV13, the J gene TRBJ2-3; 10 bases fit TRBD2. CDR3 length: 17 residues. Losses at the gene ends were 5 bases for V and 7 bases for J; bases not matched to a gene: 15. Germline values: CDR1 PRHDT, CDR2 FYEKMQ (reference sequence). CDR3 in amino acids: CASSQSPETSGVHTQYF. CDR3 in DNA: TGTGCCAGCAGCCAGTCTCCCGAAACTAGCGGGGTGCATACGCAGTATTTT.

This clonotype came up many times. The chain uses TRBV14 and TRBJ2-7; D is unresolved. CDR1 is SGHDN and CDR2 is FVKESK in the germline V gene. This CDR3 contains 13 residues. V lost 4 bases and J 6 bases, leaving 13 bases between the germline ends. CDR3 amino acids: CASSPRRVGEQYF. The CDR3 DNA reads TGTGCCAGCAGCCCTAGACGGGTCGGCGAGCAGTACTTC.

This clonotype was counted at least ten times. This chain connects TRBV20-1 to TRBJ1-5, with 7 bases aligning to TRBD1. CDR1 and CDR2 (germline): DFQATT, SNEGSKA (reference sequence). The CDR3 spans 13 residues. Trimming cost V 4 bases and J 4 bases; bases outside gene matches: 4. This chain's CDR3 is CSATTGENQPQHF. The CDR3 nucleotides read TGCAGTGCTACCACAGGGGAAAATCAGCCCCAGCATTTT.

This clonotype was detected ten times or more. The chain employs TRBV15 and TRBJ1-2; TRBD1 aligns across 10 bases. The germline V gene has CDR1 LNHNV and CDR2 YYDKDF (reference sequence). The CDR3 length is 15 residues. V shed 1 base, J shed 6 bases, and the junction held 5 bases outside the gene matches. This chain's CDR3 is CATSRGQGASDGYTF. CDR3 bases: TGTGCCACCAGCAGAGGACAGGGGGCGAGTGATGGCTACACCTTC.

This clonotype was seen a handful of times. This chain links TRBV18 with TRBJ2-7, with unresolved D. The CDR3 has 10 amino acids. The V gene's germline CDR1 is KGHSH and CDR2 LQKENI. Trimming took 3 bases from V and 7 from J, leaving 4 bases between them. The CDR3 DNA follows: TGTGCCAGCTCACCGGGGGAGCAGTACGTC. Its translation is CASSPGEQYV.

CDR3 DNA: TGTGCCAGCACTCTAGCGCGATGGGGATCTGGCACAGATACGCAGTATTTT. It is translated as CASTLARWGSGTDTQYF. The chain uses TRBV7-2 and TRBJ2-3; D perhaps matches TRBD2 (6 bases). CDR3 size: 17 residues. The germline V gene encodes CDR1 SGHTA and CDR2 FQGNSA. Deletions cut 7 bases from V and 1 base from J, with 21 bases between.

This clonotype turned up a few times. The rearrangement joins TRBV5-1 to TRBJ1-1, with a weak D call TRBD1 (6 bases). The CDR3 spans 14 residues. From germline, CDR1 is SGHRS and CDR2 YFSETQ. Trimming removed 3 bases at V and 0 bases at J, with 9 bases between. CDR3 nucleotides: TGCGCCAGCAGCTCTGACAGGATGAACACTGAAGCTTTCTTT. It translates to CASSSDRMNTEAFF.

This clonotype was seen repeatedly, ten times or more. This CDR3 is CASSTGAGVLYEQYF. For the CDR3, the DNA is TGTGCCAGCAGTACAGGGGCCGGGGTCCTCTACGAGCAGTACTTC. The chain joins TRBV6-6 to TRBJ2-7, with 7 positions matching TRBD1. Germline V gene data show CDR1 as MNHNY and CDR2 as SVGAGI (reference sequence). There are 15 residues in the CDR3. V trimming: 5 bases; J trimming: 3 bases; junction bases outside the gene matches: 10.

This clonotype was recorded many times. The rearrangement joins TRBV4-1 to TRBJ2-3; D unclear. With 7 bases removed from V and 0 bases from J, the gap between germline ends came to 11 bases. CDR1 MGHRA and CDR2 YSYEKL come from the germline V gene. There are 14 residues in the CDR3. This CDR3 reads CASTLSASTDTQYF. In DNA form, the CDR3 reads TGCGCCAGCACCCTATCCGCTAGCACAGATACGCAGTATTTT.

The table lists this clonotype with many counts. The V gene is TRBV29-1, the J gene TRBJ2-5; tentatively, D is TRBD1 or TRBD2 (5 bases each). The germline CDR1 and CDR2 sequences are SQVTM and ANQGSEA. Trimming left V 3 bases short and J 1 base short, with 9 bases between. CDR3 length: 13 residues. The chain's CDR3 is CSVEPGTQETQYF. The DNA of the CDR3 is TGCAGCGTTGAGCCGGGGACCCAAGAGACCCAGTACTTC.

This clonotype showed up just a few times. The chain carries TRBV7-9 and TRBJ2-1, with no clear D. The CDR3 is 11 residues long. Trimming left V 5 bases short and J 4 bases short, with 3 bases between. CDR1 and CDR2 from the germline V gene are SEHNR and FQNEAQ (reference sequence). In nucleotides, the CDR3 is TGTGCCAGCAGCATTTACAATGAGCAGTTCTTC. Amino acids: CASSIYNEQFF.

This clonotype was seen ten or more times. The chain joins TRBV11-2 to TRBJ1-1; the match to TRBD1 covers 8 bases. CDR1 SGHAT and CDR2 FQNNGV come from the germline V gene. The junction had 14 bases not matched to a gene; V was cut back by 2 bases and J by 3 bases. This CDR3 is 18 amino acids long. CDR3 sequence: CASSLRSSGGEMYTEAFF. The CDR3, as DNA: TGTGCCAGCAGCTTACGGTCCTCAGGGGGCGAGATGTACACTGAAGCTTTCTTT.

This clonotype was found a few times. The chain carries TRBV7-9 and TRBJ1-6; perhaps TRBD1 as D (6 bases). The germline V and J ends were trimmed by 3 bases and 10 bases, with 13 bases remaining between them. Germline V CDR1 and CDR2: SEHNR, FQNEAQ (reference sequence). The CDR3 is 14 amino acids. CDR3 bases: TGTGCCAGCAGCTTGAGACAGGCCAACTCACCCCTCCACTTT. Translating it yields CASSLRQANSPLHF.

This clonotype turned up a few times. The rearrangement links TRBV7-8 to TRBJ1-5; D perhaps matches TRBD1 (6 bases). Germline CDR1 is SGHVS and CDR2 is FQNEAQ. Trimming pared 5 bases from V and 8 bases from J, leaving 16 bases between. This CDR3 has 14 amino acids. The chain's CDR3 is CASSLGKGDKPQHF. Written as DNA, the CDR3 is TGTGCCAGCAGCCTAGGAAAAGGGGACAAGCCCCAGCATTTT.

This clonotype came up many times. The V call is TRBV15, the J call TRBJ2-7, with D tentatively TRBD1 (6 bases). Germline CDR1 LNHNV, CDR2 YYDKDF (reference sequence). V was pared by 3 bases and J by 2 bases, with 8 bases between. CDR3 length equals 13 residues. CDR3 sequence reads: CATSRTGTYEQYF. DNA of the CDR3: TGTGCCACCAGCAGGACAGGTACCTACGAGCAGTACTTC.